This T cell receptor beta chain was identified in a study of vaccination effects on CD4 cells after COVID-19. Trimming took 4 bases from V and 1 from J, leaving 13 bases between them. The CDR3 consists of 15 residues. Germline CDR1 is MGHRA and CDR2 is YSYEKL. Of note for this clone: The antigen remains unidentified.

TCRdb's table, derived via immunoSEQ multiplex PCR, lists solely in-frame clones and lacks some. The sample holds around 81,000 clones, over 70% seen once. Antigen-specific CD4+ T cell clonotypes were called by their expansion after viral peptide-pool culture in ViraFEST. The culture ran for around ten days before CD4+ T cells were isolated. Participants each got two BNT162b2 or mRNA-1273 vaccine doses. This clonotype originated in a human donor who received a COVID-19 vaccine. Specimen: CD4+ T cells from PBMCs cultured with HCoV-OC43 spike peptides, collected after COVID-19 vaccination. Subset: HCoV-OC43 spike overlapping peptide pool stimulation. This sequence joins TRBV4-1 and TRBJ1-1; a weak D match, TRBD1 (6 bases). CDR3 sequence: CASSPAGGRNTEAFF. The CDR3 coding sequence is TGCGCCAGCAGCCCAGCCGGGGGCCGGAACACTGAAGCTTTCTTT.